Below, 22 T cell receptor beta chains from the same sample are listed, as sequenced in a study of control samples from healthy donors and cancer patients. Clones were sequenced by immunoSEQ multiplex PCR, and TCRdb holds only the in-frame ones, with some missing. Here the sample spans 45,000 or so clones, approximately 90% being singletons. The sequencing input was PBMCs. Source of these receptors: a woman in her forties with head and neck cancer.

This clone has just one count. The V and J genes are TRBV2 and TRBJ1-5; 8 bases line up with TRBD1. CDR3 length: 16 amino acids. The V and J ends lost 6 bases and 1 base, in that order; junction bases with no gene match: 8. Germline V gene data show CDR1 as SNHLY and CDR2 as FYNNEI. The DNA of the CDR3 is TGTGCCAGCAGCGACAGGGGAGTAGAGAGCAATCAGCCCCAGCATTTT. This codes for CASSDRGVESNQPQHF.

This rearrangement joins TRBV10-3 to TRBJ2-7, with TRBD2 as a possible D gene (7 bases). This CDR3 is built from 17 residues. From germline, CDR1 is ENHRY and CDR2 SYGVKD. Trimming pared 8 bases from V and 1 base from J, leaving 24 bases between. CDR3 DNA: TGTGCCATCGGGGGGGCGGGCGGCCTGCGAACTTCCTACGAGCAGTACTTC. Translated, it gives CAIGGAGGLRTSYEQYF.

The chain recombines TRBV6-1 with TRBJ2-2; TRBD2 might be the D (6 bases). Germline CDR1 MNHNS, CDR2 SASEGT. This CDR3 is 18 amino acids long. Deletions cut 4 bases from V and 2 bases from J, with 20 bases between. The CDR3 is CASSVSGGRRKNTGELFF. The CDR3 coding sequence is TGTGCCAGCAGTGTCTCCGGGGGACGAAGAAAAAACACCGGGGAGCTGTTTTTT.

This chain connects TRBV29-1 to TRBJ2-2; D unclear. The CDR3 spans 11 residues. Germline-derived CDR1 and CDR2 are SQVTM and ANQGSEA. V lost 7 bases and J 7 bases, leaving 10 bases between the germline ends. CDR3 DNA sequence: TGCAGCGGCGAAATAGGCGGGGAGCTGTTTTTT. This encodes CSGEIGGELFF.

The chain employs TRBV5-1 and TRBJ1-2; D is ambiguous. The germline V and J ends were trimmed by 0 bases and 0 bases, with 6 bases remaining between them. Germline V CDR1 and CDR2: SGHRS, YFSETQ. CDR3 size: 14 residues. The CDR3 DNA reads TGCGCCAGCAGCTTGGACGGGGCTAACTATGGCTACACCTTC. Translation gives CASSLDGANYGYTF. The full variable domain, completed using reference TRBV5-1 and TRBJ1-2, is KAGVTQTPRYLIKTRGQQVTLSCSPISGHRSVSWYQQTPGQGLQFLFEYFSETQRNKGNFPGRFSGRQFSNSRSEMNVSTLELGDSALYLCASSLDGANYGYTFGSGTRLTVV.

V is TRBV28 and J is TRBJ1-1; D remains ambiguous. Trimming removed 5 bases from V and 1 base from J, with 14 bases in between. This CDR3 region has 15 residues. Germline values: CDR1 MDHEN, CDR2 SYDVKM. This CDR3 is CASSPERTGNTEAFF. Here the CDR3 DNA reads TGTGCCAGCAGTCCCGAGAGGACGGGGAACACTGAAGCTTTCTTT.

There are a few counts of this clone. The chain recombines TRBV12-3 or TRBV12-4 with TRBJ1-6, with D unresolved. The length of the CDR3 is 13 residues. Trimming shortened V by 8 bases and J by 7 bases, and 12 bases separated the two germline ends. As DNA, the CDR3 is TGTGCCAGCGCAGACCAGTGGAATTCACCCCTCCACTTT. Protein: CASADQWNSPLHF.

The chain links TRBV18 to TRBJ1-3; TRBD1 aligns across 10 bases. The V gene end was trimmed by 3 bases and the J gene end by 7 bases; junction bases not matched to a gene: 3. Germline V lookup: CDR1 KGHSH, CDR2 LQKENI. This CDR3 spans 14 amino acids. CDR3 residues: CASSPLDRGNTIYF. In DNA form, the CDR3 reads TGTGCCAGCTCACCCTTGGACAGGGGGAACACCATATATTTT.

V usage is TRBV27 and J usage is TRBJ1-1; D is perhaps TRBD1 (5 bases). The CDR3 is made up of 12 amino acids. Germline-derived CDR1 and CDR2 are MNHEY and SMNVEV (reference sequence). Trimming pared 7 bases from V and 0 bases from J, leaving 6 bases between. CDR3 in amino acids: CASTGLNTEAFF. Here the CDR3 DNA reads TGTGCCAGCACGGGGCTGAACACTGAAGCTTTCTTT.

This clone occurred once. This chain connects TRBV5-1 to TRBJ2-1; D possibly uses TRBD1 or TRBD2 (5 bases each). V lost 5 bases to trimming and J lost 4 bases, with 16 bases between them. The CDR3 contains 15 residues. The V gene's germline CDR1 is SGHRS and CDR2 YFSETQ. The CDR3 nucleotides are TGCGCCAGCAGTACCGCCGGGACGGATTACAATGAGCAGTTCTTC. Protein: CASSTAGTDYNEQFF. Drawing the rest from reference TRBV5-1 and TRBJ2-1, the complete variable domain is KAGVTQTPRYLIKTRGQQVTLSCSPISGHRSVSWYQQTPGQGLQFLFEYFSETQRNKGNFPGRFSGRQFSNSRSEMNVSTLELGDSALYLCASSTAGTDYNEQFFGPGTRLTVL.

This chain links TRBV6-5 with TRBJ1-2; D is perhaps TRBD1 (6 bases). The CDR3 extends over 13 amino acids. V was pared by 6 bases and J by 3 bases, with 11 bases between. Germline CDR1 MNHEY, CDR2 SVGAGI. This CDR3 reads CASSRGQHYGYTF. The DNA for the CDR3 is TGTGCCAGCAGCCGTGGACAGCACTATGGCTACACCTTC.

This chain connects TRBV11-2 to TRBJ1-1, with D possibly TRBD1 on 6 matching bases. This CDR3 has 15 residues. Trimming removed 5 bases at V and 4 bases at J, with 17 bases between. Germline values: CDR1 SGHAT, CDR2 FQNNGV. The CDR3 DNA reads TGTGCCAGCAGCCCCGGCCCCAGGGGAAGCACTGAAGCTTTCTTT. Translating it yields CASSPGPRGSTEAFF.

This chain uses TRBV3-1 (or the pseudogene TRBV3-2) with TRBJ2-3, with D maybe TRBD1 (5 bases). Germline V gene sequence: CDR1 LGHDT, CDR2 YNNKEL (reference sequence). The CDR3 has 13 residues. Trimming stripped 4 bases from V and 4 bases from J, with 9 bases between. The CDR3 nucleotides read TGTGCCAGCAGCCGCGGACATCCAGATACGCAGTATTTT. This translates into CASSRGHPDTQYF.

This CDR3 is CAIRATGSGQPQHF. The CDR3 nucleotides are TGTGCCATCAGAGCGACAGGGTCGGGGCAGCCCCAGCATTTT. The gene calls are TRBV10-3 and TRBJ1-5; 7 bases fit TRBD1. With 6 bases clipped from V and 7 bases from J, the junction kept 9 bases outside the gene matches. Germline V gives CDR1 ENHRY, CDR2 SYGVKD. The length of the CDR3 is 14 residues.

This chain joins TRBV25-1 and TRBJ2-7; the D call may be TRBD1 or TRBD2 (5 bases each). V dropped 6 bases and J dropped 2 bases, with 14 bases sitting between them. From germline, CDR1 is MGHDK and CDR2 SYGVNS. This CDR3 spans 14 amino acids. The CDR3 sequence is CASSRDVSTYEQYF. The CDR3 coding sequence is TGTGCCAGCAGCAGGGACGTCTCTACCTACGAGCAGTACTTC.

This chain connects TRBV6-2 or TRBV6-3 to TRBJ2-1, with 7 nucleotides matching TRBD2. The CDR3 contains 16 residues. The V segment lost 2 bases and the J segment 0 bases; nucleotides outside the gene matches: 4. CDR1 MNHEY and CDR2 SVGEGT come from the germline V gene. CDR3 sequence reads: CASSYAASGSYNEQFF. DNA of the CDR3: TGTGCCAGCAGTTACGCGGCTAGCGGCTCCTACAATGAGCAGTTCTTC.

This chain connects TRBV19 to TRBJ1-2, with D perhaps matching TRBD1 (5 bases). The CDR3 sequence is 16 residues long. V lost 5 bases, J lost 0 bases, and 16 bases lay in between. Germline-derived CDR1 and CDR2 are LNHDA and SQIVND (reference sequence). In DNA form, the CDR3 reads TGTGCCAGTAGTCAGGGCAGGGTGGGAGCTAACTATGGCTACACCTTC. Translating gives CASSQGRVGANYGYTF.

The chain uses TRBV5-1 and TRBJ2-3; TRBD2 matches at 13 bases. CDR1 and CDR2 (germline): SGHRS, YFSETQ. CDR3 length: 18 residues. V lost 0 bases to trimming and J lost 2 bases; unmatched junction nucleotides: 6. The CDR3 region is CASSLAGLAGSNTDTQYF. The DNA of the CDR3 is TGCGCCAGCAGCTTGGCGGGACTAGCGGGATCAAACACAGATACGCAGTATTTT. Variable domain in full (rest from reference TRBV5-1 and TRBJ2-3): KAGVTQTPRYLIKTRGQQVTLSCSPISGHRSVSWYQQTPGQGLQFLFEYFSETQRNKGNFPGRFSGRQFSNSRSEMNVSTLELGDSALYLCASSLAGLAGSNTDTQYFGPGTRLTVL.

The V gene is TRBV28, the J gene TRBJ2-5, with 8 bases lining up with TRBD2. The CDR3 extends over 16 amino acids. The V gene's germline CDR1 is MDHEN and CDR2 SYDVKM. V lost 3 bases, J lost 1 base, and 7 bases stayed unmatched. The CDR3 nucleotides read TGTGCCAGCAGTTTCCCCACTAGCGGCACCCAAGAGACCCAGTACTTC. Protein sequence: CASSFPTSGTQETQYF.

The rearrangement joins TRBV19 to TRBJ1-3; tentatively, D is TRBD1 (5 bases). Germline values: CDR1 LNHDA, CDR2 SQIVND (reference sequence). V lost 3 bases and J lost 7, with 10 bases in between. The CDR3 has 13 residues. The CDR3 here is CASSMGGRNTIYF. The CDR3 DNA follows: TGTGCCAGTAGTATGGGGGGACGGAACACCATATATTTT.

CDR3 in amino acids: CASSTLPGTNTEAFF. DNA for the CDR3: TGCGCCAGCAGCACCCTACCGGGGACGAACACTGAAGCTTTCTTT. The chain links TRBV5-1 to TRBJ1-1; tentative D call: TRBD1 (5 bases). The germline V and J ends were trimmed by 4 bases and 1 base, with 14 bases remaining between them. From germline, CDR1 is SGHRS and CDR2 YFSETQ. The CDR3 covers 15 residues.

The J gene is TRBJ2-5, the V gene TRBV5-5; 7 bases match TRBD2. J lost 5 bases, V lost 4 bases, and 8 bases had no gene match. Germline CDR1 is SGHKS and CDR2 is YYEKEE (reference sequence). The CDR3 runs to 14 residues. The CDR3, as DNA: TGTGCCAGCAGCGGACGACTAGCATGGGAGACCCAGTACTTC. It encodes CASSGRLAWETQYF.